This T cell receptor (beta chain) was obtained from a study of T cells in Graves' hyperthyroidism and ophthalmopathy (dated by TCRdb to about 2019). Regarding the research as a whole: Peripheral blood was collected at initial diagnosis, before any treatment. After sampling, hyperthyroidism patients received methimazole starting at 30 mg daily, and ophthalmopathy patients received high-dose intravenous methylprednisolone. Whether ophthalmopathy could be predicted prospectively was tested in an independent validation cohort made up of under 20 hyperthyroidism patients plus 17 patients who later progressed to ophthalmopathy. The paper reports TCR Vbeta CDR3 sequencing of approximately 140 peripheral blood samples: approximately 43 ophthalmopathy, roughly 80 hyperthyroidism and around 17 progressor patients. The 100 discovery patients were randomly split 7:3 into training and test sets. TCR V-J signatures able to tell the groups apart were searched for in a discovery cohort of 100 patients, of whom roughly 42 had Graves' ophthalmopathy and around 56 had stable Graves' hyperthyroidism. In about six Graves' hyperthyroidism patients, the study also compared T-cell repertoires from thyroid tissue with T-cell repertoires from blood. Results and caveats for the whole study, not just this receptor: No statistical method was used to set the sample size in advance, and investigators knew the group allocation. In cross-validation, a model built on a 13 V-J signature told ophthalmopathy apart from stable hyperthyroidism with approximately 91% sensitivity and roughly 83% specificity, and in testing the same model reached 80%/75%. During validation, the model predicted progression to ophthalmopathy a median of about 5.9 months ahead of onset, with around 71% sensitivity and 72% to 80% specificity. Most expanded thyroid clonotypes (frequency above 0.001) were also detected in blood, suggesting blood repertoires may reflect thyroid immune responses.

The TCR beta CDR3 regions were amplified from the RNA transcripts. The TCR CDR3 was subjected to a first round of RT-PCR using the HTBI primer set and the Qiagen OneStep RT-PCR kit. Libraries were constructed in a second round of multiplex PCR, after which size selection and purification were performed. Libraries were sequenced paired-end with 100 bp reads on an Illumina HiSeq2000. As for the original processing: SOAPnuke was used to process the raw data, removing reads that contained adapters or uncalled bases, had a mean Phred below 15, or lacked an exact match to the constant primer or identifier. High-quality paired reads were merged using COPE v1.2.5, and each unique nucleotide sequence was defined as a clonotype. Clonotypes were aligned to IMGT TRBV, TRBD and TRBJ reference segments using MiTCR v1.1. The analysis was restricted to V-J combinations with a frequency above 0.0001, which together covered about 99% of the repertoires. A TCS score was defined as the ratio of F50 (clonal expansion) to E x V (chaos), with BLOSUM62-based TCRdist applied between CDR3 peptides within each V-J. Welch's t-statistics and random forest reduced roughly 540 V-J features to 13, which were used in a naive Bayes classifier (R e1071). Using fastp at Q25 and MiXCR, TCRdb reprocessed the public reads and kept productive beta chains. Rows with a matching CDR3 protein are joined into one entry that keeps the most common DNA and genes. The V and J calls were determined by TCRdb, not by the authors. Within this sample are fewer than 800,000 distinct CDR3 sequences, with 15% to 20% of them counted one time only. The ten largest make up under 10% of the sample.

There are a few counts of this clonotype. Its antigen is unknown. Per-nucleotide qualities are absent, and no much larger clonotype sits a single base away. V is trimmed back by 4 bases and J by 5 bases, and the junction contains 7 bases that no gene match accounts for. Based on the germline V gene, the CDR1 and CDR2 sequences are MGHRA and YSYEKL. Its CDR3 holds 14 amino acids, cysteine through phenylalanine. Here the CDR3 DNA is all that survives: 42 bases in frame from base 1. Stable Graves' hyperthyroidism was defined as the absence of progression to ophthalmopathy over 18 months of follow-up. Hyperthyroidism patients were aged 18 to 65 years and newly diagnosed, with disease duration of less than 2 months. Exclusion was applied to patients with uncontrolled infections, other autoimmune diseases, pregnancy or lactation. Diagnoses were established on the basis of clinical symptoms, serum thyroxine and TRAb, thyroid ultrasound, and orbital computed tomography. PBMCs were isolated from about 9.2 ml of fresh peripheral blood by Ficoll-Paque density gradient centrifugation. Total RNA was extracted using Trizol reagent, and RNA quality was assessed on an Agilent 2100 Bioanalyzer.

The TCR comes from a man aged 18 to 30 with Graves' hyperthyroidism. The sample was blood. The chain couples TRBV4-1 to TRBJ2-5; TRBD2 aligns with 7 central bases. The CDR3 amino acid sequence is: CASSRQFGRETQYF. The DNA sequence is TGCGCCAGCAGCCGGCAGTTCGGGAGGGAGACCCAGTACTTC.